A single sample is the source of the 20 T cell receptor beta chains below, sequenced in a study of identical twins listed by TCRdb under 2016. Preparation of the library involved 5' RACE. TCRdb shows the sequencer as Illumina HiSeq 2000. The raw public reads went through TCRdb reprocessing: fastp at Q25, MiXCR clone calling, in-frame beta chains kept. One record per CDR3 amino acid sequence lists the most common genes and DNA. The sample table lists about 200,000 distinct CDR3 sequences, roughly a tenth of them with a count of one. The ten top clones hold about 9.1% of the sample. The specimen sequenced was memory T cells sorted from blood. According to the study, the label for this sample's cell subset or site signals: CD45RO+ enriched T cells. These receptors originate from a man between 50 and 59 years old in good health.

This clonotype has a count of ten or more. The V call is TRBV7-2, the J call TRBJ1-2; the D is unclear. The V gene's germline CDR1 is SGHTA and CDR2 FQGNSA. V was pared by 5 bases and J by 4 bases, with 11 bases between. The CDR3 runs 13 residues. As DNA, the CDR3 is TGTGCCAGCAGCCCAGAGTACCGCTATGGCTACACCTTC. It translates to CASSPEYRYGYTF.

This clonotype was seen only a few times. J is TRBJ2-2 and V is TRBV9; D may be TRBD2 (7 bases). Trimming left V 3 bases short and J 2 bases short, with 11 bases between. This CDR3 is 15 amino acids long. Germline CDR1 is SGDLS and CDR2 is YYNGEE. CDR3 in DNA: TGTGCCAGCAGCGGGGGGGGGCTTAACACCGGGGAGCTGTTTTTT. Translated, it gives CASSGGGLNTGELFF.

There are a few counts of this clonotype. J is TRBJ2-5 and V is TRBV25-1; TRBD2 matches at 7 bases. The germline V gene encodes CDR1 MGHDK and CDR2 SYGVNS. The CDR3 has 14 residues. With V trimmed by 1 base and J by 5 bases, 4 bases remained unmatched. The CDR3 reads CASSEWGGAETQYF. The CDR3 nucleotides read TGTGCCAGCAGTGAATGGGGGGGAGCGGAGACCCAGTACTTC.

This clonotype was counted many times. The gene calls are TRBV11-2 and TRBJ1-1, with 11 bases matching TRBD1. CDR1 is SGHAT and CDR2 is FQNNGV in the germline V gene. The CDR3 extends over 18 amino acids. Unmatched junction bases numbered 9, after V lost 1 base and J lost 2 bases. The CDR3 DNA reads TGTGCCAGCAGCTTAGGCACCCGGGACAGGGGGTTTAACACTGAAGCTTTCTTT. It encodes CASSLGTRDRGFNTEAFF.

This clonotype was picked up a small number of times. The J gene is TRBJ2-5, the V gene TRBV28, with D possibly TRBD2 on 6 matching bases. The germline CDR1 and CDR2 sequences are MDHEN and SYDVKM. This CDR3 contains 12 residues. V lost 4 bases to trimming and J lost 5 bases, with 8 bases between them. In DNA form, the CDR3 reads TGTGCCAGCAGTTATGGGAGGGAGACCCAGTACTTC. It translates to CASSYGRETQYF.

This clonotype was seen repeatedly, ten times or more. The genes are TRBV5-5 and TRBJ2-3; D not certain. This CDR3 is built from 14 residues. Trimming took off 1 base at V and 4 bases at J, with 10 bases between the two ends. Germline lookup yields CDR1 SGHKS and CDR2 YYEKEE (reference sequence). The CDR3 DNA is TGTGCCAGCAGCTTGTACATAACGGCAGATACGCAGTATTTT. The encoded protein is CASSLYITADTQYF.

This clonotype was counted many times. V and J are TRBV27 and TRBJ1-4, with D uncertain. Germline CDR1 MNHEY, CDR2 SMNVEV (reference sequence). V lost 5 bases and J 3 bases, leaving 13 bases between the germline ends. This CDR3 comprises 15 residues. CDR3 DNA: TGTGCCAGCAGTCTAGAACAGAGTGCTAATGAAAAACTGTTTTTT. It specifies CASSLEQSANEKLFF.

The chain links TRBV27 to TRBJ2-7, with 9 positions matching TRBD1. This CDR3 contains 15 residues. Germline trimming cut 5 bases from V and 6 bases from J; bases unmatched to any gene: 11. Germline V gives CDR1 MNHEY, CDR2 SMNVEV (reference sequence). The DNA of the CDR3 is TGTGCCAGCAGTCCCGGGACAGGGCGTAATTCCGAGCAGTACTTC. This codes for CASSPGTGRNSEQYF.

This clonotype was counted only a few times. V gene TRBV5-6 combines with J gene TRBJ1-4; D perhaps matches TRBD1 (6 bases). V was clipped by 3 bases and J by 4 bases, with 16 bases between them. Germline V gives CDR1 SGHDT, CDR2 YYEEEE. The CDR3 runs to 16 residues. The CDR3 region is CASSSRGGRFNEKLFF. DNA of the CDR3: TGTGCCAGCAGCTCCCGGGGGGGCCGGTTTAATGAAAAACTGTTTTTT.

This clonotype was observed at least ten times. Germline and junction disagree at one end, which may indicate a read error. This chain connects TRBV5-1 to TRBJ2-7; 8 bases are shared with TRBD1. Germline assignment: CDR1 SGHRS and CDR2 YFSETQ. CDR3 size: 13 residues. CDR3 sequence (DNA): TGTGCCAGCAGCTTGGACAGGGCTTACGAGCAGTACTTC. Translated, it gives CASSLDRAYEQYF.

This clonotype appeared many times. V is TRBV28 and J is TRBJ1-3; D is unresolved. This CDR3 contains 14 residues. CDR1 is MDHEN, CDR2 SYDVKM, per germline. V was clipped by 2 bases and J by 1 base, with 6 bases between them. CDR3 sequence reads: CASSLRVSGNTIYF. As DNA, the CDR3 is TGTGCCAGCAGTTTAAGGGTTTCTGGAAACACCATATATTTT.

In its sample, this clonotype was seen many times. The chain recombines TRBV5-1 with TRBJ2-3; D unclear. The germline V gene has CDR1 SGHRS and CDR2 YFSETQ. The CDR3 covers 14 residues. The ends were cut back, 1 base at V and 5 bases at J, with 11 bases in the middle. CDR3: CASSLQEGKDTQYF. DNA of the CDR3: TGCGCCAGCAGCTTGCAGGAAGGGAAAGATACGCAGTATTTT.

This clonotype occurred many times. CDR3 nucleotides: TGTGCCACCAGCAGACAATTCACCGGGGAGCTGTTTTTT. Its translation: CATSRQFTGELFF. V gene TRBV15 combines with J gene TRBJ2-2; D is undetermined. This CDR3 is built from 13 residues. V dropped 2 bases and J dropped 4 bases, with 5 bases sitting between them. Germline CDR1 is LNHNV and CDR2 is YYDKDF (reference sequence).

This clonotype has a count of ten or more. The chain links TRBV15 to TRBJ2-3; 7 nucleotides agree with TRBD2. Germline CDR1 reads LNHNV; CDR2 reads YYDKDF (reference sequence). Unmatched junction bases numbered 5, after V lost 3 bases and J lost 2 bases. The CDR3 length is 15 residues. CDR3 nucleotide sequence: TGTGCCACCAGCAGGCCGGGACTAATCACAGATACGCAGTATTTT. This codes for CATSRPGLITDTQYF.

This clonotype was observed many times. The rearrangement links TRBV20-1 to TRBJ2-2; D possibly corresponds to TRBD1 (10 bases). Germline assignment: CDR1 DFQATT and CDR2 SNEGSKA (reference sequence). The CDR3 runs 19 residues. Between the trimmed V and J ends, which lost 3 bases and 6 bases, there was a span of 29 bases. The CDR3, as DNA: TGCAGTGCTAGCCCCCACTGGGACAGGGGCCTAGCGGGACCCGGGGAGCTGTTTTTT. It encodes CSASPHWDRGLAGPGELFF.

The sample holds many counts of this clonotype. V usage is TRBV5-4 and J usage is TRBJ2-1, with 7 positions matching TRBD2. The CDR3 runs to 15 residues. After removal of 5 bases from V and 6 bases from J, the junction contained 11 bases not matched to a gene. CDR1 is SGHNT and CDR2 is YYREEE in the germline V gene (reference sequence). DNA for the CDR3: TGTGCCAGCAGTCAGACCGGGACTATGGGCAATGAGCAGTTCTTC. It specifies CASSQTGTMGNEQFF.

There are a few counts of this clonotype. This chain connects TRBV3-1 to TRBJ2-3, with TRBD2 identical over 9 bases. This CDR3 region has 17 residues. V shed 0 bases and J 5 bases; nucleotides not matched to a gene: 9. Germline lookup yields CDR1 LGHDT and CDR2 YNNKEL (reference sequence). CDR3 region: CASSQEGLRGGLDTQYF. The CDR3 nucleotides are TGTGCCAGCAGCCAAGAAGGGCTGCGGGGGGGCTTAGATACGCAGTATTTT.

On this clonotype: This may arise from a read error, as a much more abundant clone is one base away. The rearrangement links TRBV28 to TRBJ2-1, with 8 bases fitting TRBD1. This CDR3 has 13 residues. Germline V gene data show CDR1 as MDHEN and CDR2 as SYDVKM. CDR3 loop: CASSEDRVSEQCF. In DNA form, the CDR3 reads TGTGCCAGCAGTGAGGACAGGGTCAGTGAGCAGTGCTTC.

The chain carries TRBV6-2 or TRBV6-3 and TRBJ2-5, with TRBD1 matching over 9 bases. Germline values: CDR1 MNHEY, CDR2 SVGEGT. The ends lost 5 bases at V and 5 bases at J; junction bases unmatched: 9. The length of the CDR3 is 15 residues. CDR3 in amino acids: CASSQQGAGWETQYF. The CDR3 nucleotides read TGTGCCAGCAGTCAACAGGGGGCAGGTTGGGAGACCCAGTACTTC.

This clonotype was seen at least ten times. The V call is TRBV12-3 or TRBV12-4, the J call TRBJ2-1, with D perhaps assigned TRBD1 or TRBD2 (5 bases each). CDR3 length: 15 residues. With 3 bases removed from V and 9 bases from J, the gap between germline ends came to 18 bases. CDR3 in amino acids: CASSFGLMGVVEQFF. The DNA for the CDR3 is TGTGCCAGCAGTTTCGGGCTAATGGGGGTCGTTGAGCAGTTCTTC.